Detailed here is one T cell receptor beta chain. This clone was counted between two and nine times. The clone's antigen remains unknown. Per-nucleotide qualities are absent, and no much larger clonotype sits a single base away. CDR1 and CDR2 are drawn from the germline V gene (reference sequence): LNHDA, SQIVND. The CDR3 holds 11 amino acids from the cysteine to the phenylalanine. The DNA shown is the 33-base CDR3, in frame from base 1. After removal of 5 bases from V and 7 bases from J, the junction retains 1 base not matched to a gene. The cohort was made up of hundreds of healthy bone marrow donors. At the time of sampling, all cohort members were nominally healthy, though unrecorded immune exposures were likely present. CMV serostatus was positive for 289 and negative for about 55% of the roughly 670 cohort members, and was not recorded for this donor. Each donor provided a peripheral blood sample, and peripheral blood mononuclear cells were used for TCR beta sequencing. Genomic DNA was extracted from the blood cell samples with the Qiagen DNeasy Blood Extraction Kit.

The data belong to a study of cytomegalovirus exposure and HLA in healthy donors (dated by TCRdb to between 2016 and 2019). At the level of the whole study: According to an earlier analysis of several hundred of the donors, roughly 180 million T cells yielded roughly 110 million unique TCR beta sequences and 276 Gb of sequence data. All discovery cohort repertoires had been generated on a single sequencing platform. The genetic ancestry cluster associated with self-reported Caucasian donors included roughly four fifths of the roughly 400 genotyped donors. Genome-wide SNP genotypes for about three fifths of the 666 donors were used in a later genetic analysis, which treated that subset as a discovery cohort. Across approximately 400 genotyped donors of the cohort, an average of roughly 230,000 unique TCR beta nucleotide sequences per donor were sequenced, and 15% to 20% of those sequences were non-productive. Besides the first cohort of more than 650 subjects, a separate validation cohort made up of some 110 different subjects was used. HLA typing included class I and class II loci at four-digit resolution. The T cell repertoires of 666 subjects were profiled by immunosequencing and related to cytomegalovirus serostatus. Donor age, sex, ethnicity and CMV serostatus were compiled alongside the repertoire data. In an earlier analysis of roughly 600 of the donors, high-throughput TCR beta sequencing was used to judge whether each TCR beta V gene segment behaved as functional or pseudogenic. Typing coverage varied by locus: roughly 629-630 donors for A, B, C, DRB1 and DQB1; under 550 for DQA1; 600 to 610 for DPA1; approximately 450 for DPB1. Rather than using new phenotypic data, the later analysis identified candidate immune exposures from TCR beta sequences and from how often those sequences occurred across donors. Roughly five DR-DQ haplotypes were treated as single units for association and clustering because of strong linkage in the cohort. The study aimed to test whether signatures of past pathogen exposure could be identified by cataloging public T cell receptors. Approximately 330 gigabases of sequencing data and 70 million to 95 million unique TCR sequences made up an early release that covered several hundred HLA-typed donors. High-throughput TCR immunosequencing, statistical association of individual TCRs with disease status, and machine learning were combined to predict cytomegalovirus infection status. In a later analysis, previously published TCR beta repertoires from fewer than 750 donors were re-analyzed and high-resolution HLA genotyping was added so that TCR occurrence patterns could be studied.

The method was the immunoSEQ multiplex PCR assay. For the multiplex PCR, a mixture combining 60 forward primers for TCR Vbeta segments and 13 reverse primers for TCR Jbeta segments was used. The CDR3 region of rearranged TCR beta genes was amplified from genomic DNA with a multiplex PCR assay. The Illumina HiSeq System was used to sequence the amplified TCR beta libraries as 87-base-pair reads. Turning to the authors' computational methods: In a later analysis, tens of millions of unique TCR beta chains were counted across the approximately 620 repertoires, and roughly 10 million of these chains were shared by at least two donors. Raw reads were error-corrected and collapsed into unique sequences by a nearest-neighbor algorithm in which closely related sequences were merged to remove PCR and sequencing errors. To assign V, D and J gene segments, CDR3 sequences were aligned to IMGT reference sequences. Each retained sequence needed at least a six-nucleotide match to both a V gene segment and a J gene segment. Rearrangements were called productive when the CDR3 lacked stop codons and stayed in frame with V and J; all others were non-productive. CDR3 was defined by IMGT convention, running from the second conserved V-encoded cysteine to the conserved J-encoded phenylalanine. In an earlier analysis of more than 550 of the donors, sequences lacking an unambiguous match to a single V gene segment were excluded. In an earlier analysis of some 590 of the donors, V segments were called functional above 56.7% productive rearrangements and were called segregating when the between-donor standard deviation exceeded 5%. A statistical classification framework was built for diagnosing cytomegalovirus status from the catalog of TCR beta chain sequences. In a later analysis, V and J genes were assigned by comparing TCR nucleotide sequences against IMGT/GENE-DB human TR gene sequences. In a later analysis, CDR3 sequences and most-parsimonious VDJ recombination scenarios were assigned using the TCRdist pipeline. In a later analysis, each TCR beta chain was defined by its CDR3 amino acid sequence together with its V-gene family, and reads lacking a unique V-gene family were excluded. A later analysis removed several hundred highly shared, low-generation-probability nucleotide sequences to deal with suspected cross-contamination and a sequencing artifact. For each public chain, a later analysis derived a clonal expansion index from normalized ranks of inferred template counts within each repertoire. A later analysis computed generation probabilities with a VDJ recombination model fitted to out-of-frame rearrangements, and checked the results against IGoR. In a later analysis, hypergeometric tests were used to score TCR-TCR, TCR-HLA and TCR-CMV co-occurrence, with a repertoire-size bias correction applied to TCR pairs. A later analysis estimated false discovery rates by permuting HLA or CMV assignments 20 times. A later analysis grouped co-occurring TCRs with DBSCAN, adding TCRdist sequence similarity when clustering within HLA-allele-positive subsets. Repertoires with fewer than 30,000 or more than 120,000 public chains were left out of co-occurrence clustering, as were four to six repertoires with anomalous nucleotide sharing. The clones in this table, taken by TCRdb from immuneACCESS, are in-frame only. Not every clone is retained; where verified, under half of the shortfall comes from an unresolved V gene, and the cause of the rest is unknown. The V and J calls and clone size were taken over from that table, and D and trimming were inferred from the DNA. The sample contains about 150,000 clones, approximately 61% of them found a single time. The leading ten clones occupy approximately 1.6% of the sample.

The research as a whole found: A further reported finding was that TCR beta sequences accurately predicted the HLA-A and HLA-B alleles for most subjects in the first cohort. In a later analysis, TCR association rates were found to vary across HLA loci, with the most associated TCRs seen for DRB1 alleles and the fewest for HLA-C alleles. The authors suggested that the approach could potentially be extended to other disease states and immunological phenotypes. The 87-base-pair reads could not distinguish some IMGT-functional V segments, including TRBV6-2 and TRBV6-3, so those segments were excluded. While some public TCRs were present in many individuals, most TCR sequences turned up only very rarely across donors. The study gave a list of 150 to 200 TCR beta chains associated with cytomegalovirus. Because HLA typing was unavailable for some donors at each locus, only the typed subset was used in association tests. In a later genetic analysis, a missense DCLRE1C variant was associated with V-gene and J-gene trimming of TCR beta chains, and the association was replicated in an independent cohort. This cohort had only TCR beta chains sequenced, and the lack of alpha or paired-chain data limited which features could be detected. Because counts were too low, seventeen rarely observed V segments, including chromosome 9 orphons, were excluded from the earlier analysis of around 640 of the donors. Specific HLA alleles were associated with over 15,000 TCR beta sequences at a false discovery rate of 0.05 in a later analysis. According to a later genetic analysis, donors in an Asian-associated ancestry cluster had fewer N-insertions in productive TCRs than the roughly 660-donor mean. In a later analysis, most CMV-associated TCR beta chains were found to appear HLA-restricted, with HLA associations seemingly driven largely by CMV exposure. Compared with equally common non-associated chains, HLA-associated TCR beta chains in a later analysis were more clonally expanded and had lower generation probabilities. In both the original and validation cohorts, the classifier was reported to diagnose cytomegalovirus status with high specificity and sensitivity. In an earlier analysis of about 600 of the donors, most TCR beta V segments appeared in productive rearrangements about 87% or about 30% of the time, broadly matching IMGT annotations. A cluster of highly shared sequence variants was judged likely to represent a technical artifact of the sequencing pipeline. When HLA alleles, especially DR and DQ, strongly co-occurred, TCR associations were difficult to assign to individual alleles. Linkage disequilibrium might explain the correlated functional status among segregating V segments, but an unknown experimental factor could not be excluded. For the cohort, immune exposure information was limited to CMV serostatus. Sequencing depth was assumed to be roughly uniform across donors in the presence/absence analyses, though that assumption may not hold. In vitro tests confirmed that a few of the cytomegalovirus-associated TCR beta chains recognize cytomegalovirus antigens. Several of the top co-occurrence clusters appeared to be linked to parvovirus B19, influenza, CMV and Epstein-Barr virus, according to a later analysis.

The clonotype comes from a human donor in good health. The sample was PBMCs. The chain employs TRBV19 and TRBJ2-7; 8 central nucleotides agree with TRBD1. The CDR3: CASSRQGEQYF. The DNA is as follows: TGTGCCAGTAGTCGACAGGGGGAGCAGTACTTC. The full variable domain, completed from the reference TRBV19 and TRBJ2-7 proteins outside the CDR3, reads DGGITQSPKYLFRKEGQNVTLSCEQNLNHDAMYWYRQDPGQGLRLIYYSQIVNDFQKGDIAEGYSVSREKKESFPLTVTSAQKNPTAFYLCASSRQGEQYFGPGTRLTVT.